This T cell receptor beta chain is drawn from a study of cytomegalovirus exposure and HLA in healthy donors listed by TCRdb under 2017. Context from the whole study: An earlier analysis of approximately 550 of the donors reported 250 to 300 Gb of sequence data and some 120 million unique TCR beta sequences from 150 million to 200 million T cells. To predict cytomegalovirus infection status, the study brought together high-throughput TCR immunosequencing, statistical association of individual TCRs with disease status, and machine learning. The later analysis used no new phenotypic data to find candidate immune exposures, relying instead on TCR beta sequences and their occurrence across donors. In addition to the first cohort of 666 subjects, a separate validation cohort of over 90 different subjects was used. Approximately 310 gigabases of sequencing data and around 85 million unique TCR sequences made up an early release that covered 500 to 700 HLA-typed donors. Alongside the repertoire data, information on donor age, sex, ethnicity and CMV serostatus was compiled. The study profiled the T cell repertoires of around 700 subjects by immunosequencing and related them to cytomegalovirus serostatus. Of the approximately 400 genotyped donors, over 65% fell in the genetic ancestry cluster associated with self-reported Caucasian donors. Roughly 5 DR-DQ haplotypes were treated as single units for association and clustering because of strong linkage in the cohort. All discovery cohort repertoires had been generated on a single sequencing platform. An earlier analysis of several hundred of the donors applied high-throughput TCR beta sequencing to assess whether each TCR beta V gene segment acted as functional or pseudogenic. The number of donors typed differed by locus, with roughly 620-640 for A, B, C, DRB1 and DQB1, 522 for DQA1, approximately 570 for DPA1, and about 450 for DPB1. A later genetic analysis took genome-wide SNP genotypes for about three fifths of the roughly 700 donors and used that subset as a discovery cohort. Both class I and class II loci were covered by HLA typing, at four-digit resolution. Among a few hundred genotyped donors of the cohort, an average of about 240,000 unique TCR beta nucleotide sequences were sequenced per donor, 15% to 20% of them non-productive. To study patterns of TCR occurrence, a later analysis re-analyzed previously published TCR beta repertoires from 666 donors and added high-resolution HLA genotyping. The aim of the study was to test whether cataloging public T cell receptors could identify signatures of past pathogen exposure. Results the study describes overall, beyond this receptor: A later analysis associated about 17,000 TCR beta sequences with specific HLA alleles at a false discovery rate of 0.05. A group of highly shared sequence variants was considered likely to be a technical artifact of the sequencing pipeline. An association between a missense DCLRE1C variant and V-gene and J-gene trimming of TCR beta chains was found in a later genetic analysis and replicated in an independent cohort. In a later analysis, several top co-occurrence clusters were reported to appear linked to parvovirus B19, influenza, CMV and Epstein-Barr virus. In an earlier analysis of fewer than 750 of the donors, most TCR beta V segments were observed in productive rearrangements about 87% or about 30% of the time, broadly matching IMGT annotations. Most TCR sequences were observed very rarely across donors, whereas some public TCRs were present in many individuals. Because some donors lacked HLA typing at each locus, the association tests relied only on the typed subset. In a later analysis, TCR association rates were found to vary across HLA loci, with the most associated TCRs seen for DRB1 alleles and the fewest for HLA-C alleles. Correlated functional status among segregating V segments might reflect linkage disequilibrium, but an unknown experimental factor could not be ruled out. The cohort was sequenced for TCR beta chains only, and without alpha or paired-chain data the features that could be detected were limited. A further reported finding was that TCR beta sequences accurately predicted the HLA-A and HLA-B alleles for most subjects in the first cohort. The study listed over 150 TCR beta chains as associated with cytomegalovirus. When HLA alleles, especially DR and DQ, strongly co-occurred, TCR associations were difficult to assign to individual alleles. Three of the identified cytomegalovirus-associated TCR beta chains were confirmed in vitro to be specific for cytomegalovirus antigens. Compared with the roughly 700-donor mean, donors in an Asian-associated ancestry cluster had fewer N-insertions in productive TCRs, according to a later genetic analysis. Some IMGT-functional V segments, including TRBV6-2 and TRBV6-3, could not be distinguished by the 87-base-pair reads and were therefore excluded. The authors suggested that the approach could potentially be extended to other disease states and immunological phenotypes. A later analysis found that most CMV-associated TCR beta chains appeared HLA-restricted, with HLA associations seemingly driven largely by CMV exposure. Immune exposure information for the cohort was limited to CMV serostatus. In both the original and validation cohorts, the classifier was reported to diagnose cytomegalovirus status with high specificity and sensitivity. Approximately 18 rarely observed V segments, including chromosome 9 orphons, were excluded from the earlier analysis of approximately 500 of the donors because counts were too low. Roughly uniform sequencing depth across donors was assumed in presence/absence analyses, although this assumption may not hold. Compared with equally common non-associated chains, HLA-associated TCR beta chains in a later analysis were more clonally expanded and had lower generation probabilities.

The cohort consisted of 670 or so healthy bone marrow donors. All cohort members were sampled while nominally healthy, although unrecorded immune exposures were likely present. The donor tested CMV seronegative and was one of the 352 seronegative cohort members. Every donor gave a peripheral blood sample, and the peripheral blood mononuclear cells from that sample were used for TCR beta sequencing. The Qiagen DNeasy Blood Extraction Kit was used to extract genomic DNA from the blood cell samples. Library construction relied on the immunoSEQ multiplex PCR assay. For the multiplex PCR, a mixture combining 60 forward primers for TCR Vbeta segments and 13 reverse primers for TCR Jbeta segments was used. Amplification of the CDR3 region of rearranged TCR beta genes was performed with a multiplex PCR assay on genomic DNA. The amplified TCR beta libraries were sequenced on the Illumina HiSeq System as 87-base-pair reads. The paper's processing steps were these. A later analysis tallied around 87 million unique TCR beta chains across the 666 repertoires, and approximately 12 million of those chains were shared by two or more donors. A nearest-neighbor algorithm error-corrected the raw reads and collapsed the reads into unique sequences, merging closely related sequences to remove PCR and sequencing errors. V, D and J gene segments were assigned by aligning CDR3 sequences to IMGT reference sequences. For a sequence to be retained, at least a six-nucleotide match to both a V gene segment and a J gene segment was required. A rearrangement counted as productive if the CDR3 had no stop codons and remained in frame with V and J, and every other rearrangement counted as non-productive. Following IMGT convention, CDR3 was defined as the stretch from the second conserved V-encoded cysteine to the conserved J-encoded phenylalanine. In an earlier analysis of approximately 590 of the donors, sequences lacking an unambiguous match to a single V gene segment were excluded. An earlier analysis of fewer than 750 of the donors classified V segments as functional when productive rearrangements were above 56.7% and as segregating when the standard deviation between donors was above 5%. To diagnose cytomegalovirus status from the catalog of TCR beta chain sequences, a statistical classification framework was built. In a later analysis, V and J genes were assigned by comparing TCR nucleotide sequences against IMGT/GENE-DB human TR gene sequences. In a later analysis, CDR3 sequences and most-parsimonious VDJ recombination scenarios were assigned using the TCRdist pipeline. In a later analysis, every TCR beta chain was defined by the combination of its CDR3 amino acid sequence and its V-gene family, and reads without a unique V-gene family were dropped. As a way to deal with suspected cross-contamination and a sequencing artifact, a later analysis dropped hundreds of nucleotide sequences that were highly shared and had low generation probability. A later analysis calculated a clonal expansion index for each public chain from normalized within-repertoire ranks of inferred template counts. In a later analysis, generation probabilities were computed using a VDJ recombination model fitted to out-of-frame rearrangements, and the results were checked against IGoR. A later analysis scored TCR-TCR, TCR-HLA and TCR-CMV co-occurrence with hypergeometric tests, applying a repertoire-size bias correction to TCR pairs. False discovery rates were estimated in a later analysis by permuting HLA or CMV assignments 20 times. A later analysis grouped co-occurring TCRs with DBSCAN, adding TCRdist sequence similarity when clustering within HLA-allele-positive subsets. For co-occurrence clustering, repertoires with fewer than 30,000 or more than 120,000 public chains were excluded, along with about five repertoires with anomalous nucleotide sharing. Imported from immuneACCESS, the table was reduced by TCRdb to in-frame sequences with V and J called. These copies leave out some clones; in studies compared against another copy, an unresolved V gene accounts for under half, and the cause of the remainder is not known. The DNA was the basis for D and trimming; V, J and clone size are from that table. The sample records roughly 110,000 clones, over 55% of which are singletons. The top ten clones comprise 2.5% to 3.5% of the sample.

The CDR3, from cysteine to phenylalanine, totals 13 residues. The entry retains the CDR3 DNA only, 39 bases that are in frame from base 1. The V end gives up 7 bases and the J end 3 bases, leaving 2 bases in the junction not matched to a gene. Reading the germline V gene (reference sequence) gives CDR1 LNHDA and CDR2 SQIVND. A note on this clone: Its antigen is not yet known. Qualities for individual bases were not recorded, and no much larger clone is one base off.

This chain joins TRBV19 to TRBJ2-3; a stretch of 9 junction bases matches TRBD1. This sequence was found in a female donor in good health and CMV-seronegative. Input material: PBMCs. The CDR3 in this case is CASIDRGTDTQYF. The DNA sequence is given as TGTGCCAGTATAGACAGGGGGACAGATACGCAGTATTTT.